These 4 T cell receptor beta chains were sequenced from one sample in a study of identical twins. TCRdb independently ran MiXCR on the 5' RACE reads; one entry per CDR3 protein. The sample holds roughly 690,000 distinct CDR3 sequences, around 6% seen once. The specimen sequenced was naive T cells sorted from blood. Source of these receptors: a man younger than 35 in good health.

J is TRBJ2-7 and V is TRBV5-1, with D hard to call. The CDR3 extends over 12 amino acids. Germline values: CDR1 SGHRS, CDR2 YFSETQ. Trimming removed 5 bases at V and 9 bases at J, with 15 bases between. The CDR3 DNA is TGCGCCAGCAGGGATATATACTACTGGCAGTACGTC. It codes for CASRDIYYWQYV.

In this sample, this clonotype turned up many times. The chain carries TRBV12-3 or TRBV12-4 and TRBJ1-5; D call uncertain. This CDR3 contains 14 residues. The V end was cut by 4 bases, the J end by 1 base, with 8 bases between. The CDR3 nucleotides read TGTGCCAGCAGTTCACGGTTGAGCAATCAGCCCCAGCATTTT. This translates into CASSSRLSNQPQHF.

In its sample, this clonotype was seen many times. J is TRBJ1-2 and V is TRBV12-3 or TRBV12-4; D is uncertain. The CDR3 spans 14 residues. Trimming shortened V by 2 bases and J by 3 bases, and 10 bases separated the two germline ends. The CDR3 loop reads CASSLTGFDYGYTF. CDR3 sequence (DNA): TGTGCCAGCAGTTTAACGGGGTTTGACTATGGCTACACCTTC.

This clonotype was seen many times. The rearrangement uses TRBV20-1 and TRBJ1-2; D gene uncertain. Germline CDR1 reads DFQATT; CDR2 reads SNEGSKA (reference sequence). V gave up 3 bases and J gave up 0 bases, with 8 bases separating them. This CDR3 comprises 13 residues. Here the CDR3 reads CSASPAANYGYTF. For the CDR3, the DNA is TGCAGTGCTAGCCCTGCTGCTAACTATGGCTACACCTTC.